The present T cell receptor (beta chain) was sequenced within a study of T cells in Graves' hyperthyroidism and ophthalmopathy. Looking at the study overall: Initial diagnosis, before any treatment, was when peripheral blood was collected. Whole-study results and caveats: In blood, most of the thyroid clonotypes expanded above 0.001 were also present.

Per germline, CDR1 MRHNA and CDR2 SNTAGT. There are 14 residues in the CDR3. J gave up 10 bases and V 5 bases, and 13 bases lay outside the gene matches. As concerns this clonotype: The target antigen is unknown.

The study based diagnoses on clinical symptoms, serum thyroxine and TRAb, thyroid ultrasound and orbital computed tomography. From more than 9.5 ml of fresh peripheral blood, PBMCs were isolated. The CDR3 regions of TCR beta were amplified from RNA transcripts. When the TCR CDR3 underwent first-round RT-PCR, the HTBI primer set was used. TCRdb ran MiXCR on the multiplex PCR reads and lists one entry per CDR3 protein. The sample lists around 570,000 distinct CDR3 sequences, about 20% occurring once. This clonotype was sampled from a man aged 35 to 55 with Graves' ophthalmopathy. J is TRBJ1-1 and V is TRBV6-4; 7 bases match TRBD1. Material for sequencing was blood. The CDR3 sequence: CASSRDSRGGRAFF. The CDR3 DNA follows: TGTGCCAGCAGTCGGGACAGCAGAGGTGGGCGAGCTTTCTTT.